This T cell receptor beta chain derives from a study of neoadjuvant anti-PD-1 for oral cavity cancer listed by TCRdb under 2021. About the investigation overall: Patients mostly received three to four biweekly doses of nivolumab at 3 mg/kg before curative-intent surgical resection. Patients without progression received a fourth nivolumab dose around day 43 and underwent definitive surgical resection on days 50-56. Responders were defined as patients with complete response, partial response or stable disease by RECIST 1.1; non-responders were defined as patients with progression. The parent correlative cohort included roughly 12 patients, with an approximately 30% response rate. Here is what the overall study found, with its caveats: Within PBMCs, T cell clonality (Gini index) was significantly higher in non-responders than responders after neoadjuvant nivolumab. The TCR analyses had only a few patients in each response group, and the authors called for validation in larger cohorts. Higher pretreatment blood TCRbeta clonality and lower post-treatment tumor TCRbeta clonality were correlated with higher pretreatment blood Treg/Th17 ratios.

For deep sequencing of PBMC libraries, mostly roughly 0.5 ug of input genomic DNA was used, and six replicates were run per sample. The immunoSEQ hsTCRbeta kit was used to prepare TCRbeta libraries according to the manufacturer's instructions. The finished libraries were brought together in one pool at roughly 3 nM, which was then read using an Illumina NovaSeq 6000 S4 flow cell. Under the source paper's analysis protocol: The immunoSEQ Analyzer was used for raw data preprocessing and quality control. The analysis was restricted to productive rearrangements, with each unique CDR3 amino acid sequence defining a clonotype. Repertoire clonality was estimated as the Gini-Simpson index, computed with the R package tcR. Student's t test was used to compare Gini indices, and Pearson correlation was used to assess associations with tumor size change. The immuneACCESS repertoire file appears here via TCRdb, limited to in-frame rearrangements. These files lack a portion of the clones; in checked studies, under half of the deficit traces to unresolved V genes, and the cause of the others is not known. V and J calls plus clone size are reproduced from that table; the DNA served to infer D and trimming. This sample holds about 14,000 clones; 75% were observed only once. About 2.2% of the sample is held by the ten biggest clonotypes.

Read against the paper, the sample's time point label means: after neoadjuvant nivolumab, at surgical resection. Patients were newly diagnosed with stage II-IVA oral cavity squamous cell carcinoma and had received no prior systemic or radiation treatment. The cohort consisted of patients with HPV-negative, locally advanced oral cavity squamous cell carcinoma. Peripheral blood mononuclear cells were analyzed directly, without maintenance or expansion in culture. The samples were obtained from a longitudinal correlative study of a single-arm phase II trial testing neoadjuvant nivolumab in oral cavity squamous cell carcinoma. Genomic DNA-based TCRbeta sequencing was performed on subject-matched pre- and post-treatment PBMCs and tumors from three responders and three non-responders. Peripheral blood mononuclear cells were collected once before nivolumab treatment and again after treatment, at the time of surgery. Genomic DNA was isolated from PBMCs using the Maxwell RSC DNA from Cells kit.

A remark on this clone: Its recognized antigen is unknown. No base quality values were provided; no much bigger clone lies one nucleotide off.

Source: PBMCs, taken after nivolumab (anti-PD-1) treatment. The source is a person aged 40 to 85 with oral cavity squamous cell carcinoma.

This receptor has the CDR3 CASRAVAGEKLFF. Here is the DNA: TGTGCCAGCAGGGCCGTCGCGGGTGAAAAACTGTTTTTT. This chain is built from TRBV6-1 and TRBJ1-4; the D gene cannot be resolved reliably. V is pared back by 6 bases and J by 7 bases, with 12 bases lying between the germline termini. The CDR3, from cysteine to phenylalanine, totals 13 residues. Only CDR3 DNA remains: 39 bases, in frame from the first base. Via the germline V gene, CDR1 is MNHNS and CDR2 SASEGT.